Following are 16 T cell receptor beta chains from one sample sequenced in a study of cytomegalovirus exposure and HLA in healthy donors. The method was immunoSEQ multiplex PCR; TCRdb's version includes in-frame clones alone and lacks a portion of them. The table lists over 85,000 clones, less than 95% of them singletons, with 0.89% in the top ten. Sequenced input: PBMCs. All receptors come from a woman under 30 in good health and CMV-seronegative.

The chain recombines TRBV7-9 with TRBJ1-2; TRBD1 matches at 10 bases. J was trimmed by 6 bases and V by 11 bases; bases with no gene match: 6. This CDR3 contains 12 residues. Germline CDR1 SEHNR, CDR2 FQNEAQ (reference sequence). CDR3 amino acids: CAGDRGLDGYTF. The CDR3 DNA sequence: TGTGCCGGAGACAGGGGGCTGGATGGCTACACCTTC. The entire variable domain, with the rest obtained from reference TRBV7-9 and TRBJ1-2, is as follows: DTGVSQNPRHKITKRGQNVTFRCDPISEHNRLYWYRQTLGQGPEFLTYFQNEAQLEKSRLLSDRFSAERPKGSFSTLEIQRTEQGDSAMYLCAGDRGLDGYTFGSGTRLTVV.

The chain joins TRBV4-3 to TRBJ2-7; D is perhaps TRBD2 (6 bases). Germline assignment: CDR1 LGHNA and CDR2 YSLEER. V lost 1 base and J lost 0, with 16 bases in between. CDR3 length equals 17 residues. The CDR3 DNA follows: TGCGCCAGCAGCCAAGTTGGCGGGGCGGGGCCCTCCTACGAGCAGTACTTC. Translation gives CASSQVGGAGPSYEQYF.

The chain couples TRBV7-9 to TRBJ2-2; TRBD2 matches at 7 bases. CDR1 SEHNR and CDR2 FQNEAQ come from the germline V gene (reference sequence). This CDR3 spans 16 amino acids. The V and J ends lost 0 bases and 2 bases, in that order; junction bases with no gene match: 3. This chain's CDR3 is CASSLAGGINTGELFF. CDR3 DNA: TGTGCCAGCAGCTTAGCGGGAGGGATTAACACCGGGGAGCTGTTTTTT.

V gene TRBV7-2 combines with J gene TRBJ1-1, with 8 bases that match TRBD1. CDR3 length equals 15 residues. After removal of 3 bases from V and 1 base from J, the junction contained 4 bases not matched to a gene. The V gene's germline CDR1 is SGHTA and CDR2 FQGNSA. The CDR3 loop reads CASSLTGVGNTEAFF. CDR3 nucleotides: TGTGCCAGCAGCTTGACAGGGGTGGGGAACACTGAAGCTTTCTTT.

This clone appeared a single time. This CDR3 reads CASSPGHAEKLFF. In DNA, the CDR3 is TGTGCCAGCAGCCCGGGACACGCTGAAAAACTGTTTTTT. The V and J genes are TRBV11-2 and TRBJ1-4; TRBD1 is a possible D gene (6 bases). CDR3 size: 13 residues. The V gene's germline CDR1 is SGHAT and CDR2 FQNNGV. The ends were cut back, 5 bases at V and 7 bases at J, with 11 bases in the middle. Full variable domain (missing parts from reference TRBV11-2 and TRBJ1-4): EAGVAQSPRYKIIEKRQSVAFWCNPISGHATLYWYQQILGQGPKLLIQFQNNGVVDDSQLPKDRFSAERLKGVDSTLKIQPAKLEDSAVYLCASSPGHAEKLFFGSGTQLSVL.

The chain couples TRBV7-9 to TRBJ2-2; no clear D. The V end was cut by 1 base, the J end by 0 bases, with 6 bases between. The CDR3 covers 15 residues. Germline-derived CDR1 and CDR2 are SEHNR and FQNEAQ (reference sequence). The CDR3 here is CASSLGLSNTGELFF. CDR3 nucleotide sequence: TGTGCCAGCAGCTTAGGTCTATCGAACACCGGGGAGCTGTTTTTT.

Note on this clone: At one of its ends the junction is not consistent with the germline gene, which may arise from a read error. The V call is TRBV4-2, the J call TRBJ2-5, with D perhaps matching TRBD2 (7 bases). The CDR3 is made up of 16 amino acids. Germline V gene data show CDR1 as LGHNA and CDR2 as YNFKEQ. CDR3 DNA: TGTGCCAGCAGCCAACCGCGCGGGGGCGACCAAGGGACCCAGTACTTC. Amino acids: CASSQPRGGDQGTQYF.

This sequence joins TRBV27 and TRBJ2-5; TRBD2 matches at 11 bases. Looked up from germline, CDR1 is MNHEY and CDR2 is SMNVEV (reference sequence). Germline trimming cut 6 bases from V and 1 base from J; bases unmatched to any gene: 10. This CDR3 has 17 residues. The DNA of the CDR3 is TGTGCCAGCAGCCCTTCCACCGGGACTAGCGGCCAAGAGACCCAGTACTTC. It translates to CASSPSTGTSGQETQYF.

The chain uses TRBV6-6 and TRBJ1-2; 7 nucleotides agree with TRBD1. Germline assignment: CDR1 MNHNY and CDR2 SVGAGI (reference sequence). This CDR3 region has 15 residues. V gave up 5 bases and J gave up 1 base; unmatched junction bases: 7. CDR3 bases: TGTGCCAGCAGTCCTCCGGGACAGAATAACTATGGCTACACCTTC. This gives the protein CASSPPGQNNYGYTF.

The chain links TRBV27 to TRBJ1-1, with TRBD1 identical over 7 bases. This CDR3 is built from 14 residues. The V segment lost 1 base and the J segment 5 bases; nucleotides outside the gene matches: 4. CDR1 and CDR2 from the germline V gene are MNHEY and SMNVEV (reference sequence). The CDR3 loop reads CASSLYRGDTEAFF. DNA for the CDR3: TGTGCCAGCAGTTTATACAGGGGAGATACTGAAGCTTTCTTT.

The rearrangement joins TRBV9 to TRBJ1-2; D remains ambiguous. This CDR3 region has 12 residues. Trimming took 0 bases from V and 8 from J, leaving 8 bases between them. Germline V gene data show CDR1 as SGDLS and CDR2 as YYNGEE. The CDR3 region has the DNA TGTGCCAGCAGCGTAGCGGAGCGCGGCTACACCTTC. Its protein is CASSVAERGYTF.

V is TRBV30 and J is TRBJ1-1; TRBD1 is a possible D gene (6 bases). The CDR3 runs 19 residues. V was trimmed by 0 bases and J by 1 base, leaving 24 bases between them. Germline CDR1 GTSNPN, CDR2 SVGIG (reference sequence). CDR3 in DNA: TGTGCCTGGAGTGTTAGTGGGGACAAAAGAGAGAGGCGGAACACTGAAGCTTTCTTT. Its protein product is CAWSVSGDKRERRNTEAFF.

The rearrangement uses TRBV7-9 and TRBJ2-7; D possibly corresponds to TRBD2 (5 bases). CDR3 length: 13 amino acids. Germline lookup yields CDR1 SEHNR and CDR2 FQNEAQ (reference sequence). V was shortened by 3 bases and J by 3 bases, with 9 bases between the two germline ends. This chain's CDR3 is CASSLEADYEQYF. CDR3 bases: TGTGCCAGCAGCTTGGAGGCCGACTACGAGCAGTACTTC.

The chain combines TRBV2 with TRBJ1-1; D is unclear. V was shortened by 8 bases and J by 1 base, with 8 bases between the two germline ends. This CDR3 contains 12 residues. The germline CDR1 and CDR2 sequences are SNHLY and FYNNEI. The CDR3 region has the DNA TGTGCCAGCCACAGAGCGAACACTGAAGCTTTCTTT. Translated, it gives CASHRANTEAFF.

CDR3 DNA sequence: TGTGCCAGCAGCTTAGGACAGGGGGCGAACACTGAAGCTTTCTTT. Amino acids: CASSLGQGANTEAFF. V gene TRBV7-9 combines with J gene TRBJ1-1; 10 nucleotides match TRBD1. The V and J ends lost 1 base and 1 base, in that order; junction bases with no gene match: 0. This CDR3 contains 15 residues. CDR1 and CDR2 (germline): SEHNR, FQNEAQ (reference sequence).

This chain joins TRBV28 and TRBJ1-2; 7 bases are a match to TRBD1. CDR1 is MDHEN, CDR2 SYDVKM, per germline. V shed 6 bases, J shed 4 bases, and the junction held 8 bases outside the gene matches. CDR3 length equals 14 residues. CDR3 amino acids: CASSQGGQSYGYTF. Written as DNA, the CDR3 is TGTGCCAGCAGCCAGGGGGGACAGAGCTATGGCTACACCTTC.